Following are 10 T cell receptor beta chains from one sample sequenced in a study of OX40 agonist ivuxolimab in advanced cancers. Profiling relied on immunoSEQ multiplex PCR, and the TCRdb table lists in-frame clones only, not all of them. This table has about 61,000 clones, about four fifths appearing once. Sequenced material: CD4+ or CD8+ T cells sorted from blood, taken in a trial of the OX40 agonist ivuxolimab. Receptor source: an adult with an advanced solid tumor such as melanoma, head and neck, liver or kidney cancer.

This clone was counted between two and nine times. This sequence joins TRBV20-1 and TRBJ1-4; 7 bases are a match to TRBD1. The V and J ends lost 1 base and 16 bases, in that order; junction bases with no gene match: 6. CDR1 DFQATT and CDR2 SNEGSKA come from the germline V gene (reference sequence). The CDR3 sequence is 11 residues long. As DNA, the CDR3 is TGCAGTGCTAGAGTTAGGGACAGTCAGTTTTTT. Translated, it gives CSARVRDSQFF.

This clone was detected only once. The chain combines TRBV27 with TRBJ2-3, with D hard to call. V was shortened by 6 bases and J by 2 bases, with 12 bases between the two germline ends. CDR3 length equals 14 residues. Germline loops: CDR1 MNHEY, CDR2 SMNVEV (reference sequence). CDR3: CASSVGADTDTQYF. The CDR3 region has the DNA TGTGCCAGCAGCGTAGGAGCTGACACAGATACGCAGTATTTT.

V gene TRBV5-1 combines with J gene TRBJ1-4, with 7 nucleotides matching TRBD1. CDR1 is SGHRS, CDR2 YFSETQ, per germline. The CDR3 loop spans 14 amino acids. V lost 0 bases to trimming and J lost 8 bases; unmatched junction nucleotides: 4. The CDR3 sequence: CASSLAVTGEKLFF. CDR3 sequence (DNA): TGCGCCAGCAGCTTGGCTGTGACAGGGGAAAAACTGTTTTTT.

This clone was detected a few times. The chain combines TRBV7-6 with TRBJ1-1, with TRBD1 identical over 8 bases. With 3 bases clipped from V and 11 bases from J, the junction kept 8 bases outside the gene matches. The germline V gene encodes CDR1 SGHVS and CDR2 FNYEAQ. This CDR3 is built from 13 residues. Here the CDR3 DNA reads TGTGCCAGCAGCTTGGACCAGGGGGCGGCGGCTTTCTTT. Its translation: CASSLDQGAAAFF.

By sample share, this clone is medium-sized. The chain links TRBV28 to TRBJ2-7, with 8 nucleotides matching TRBD1. V was pared by 5 bases and J by 3 bases, with 9 bases of the junction left unmatched. Germline CDR1 reads MDHEN; CDR2 reads SYDVKM. The CDR3 consists of 15 residues. The CDR3 coding sequence is TGTGCCAGCAGTCGGCAGGGACAGGAGGTCTACGAGCAGTACTTC. Translation: CASSRQGQEVYEQYF.

The chain joins TRBV6-1 to TRBJ1-1; unclear D gene. The CDR3 consists of 14 residues. V dropped 6 bases and J dropped 10 bases, with 21 bases sitting between them. CDR1 and CDR2 from the germline V gene are MNHNS and SASEGT. The CDR3 region is CASSPPLGRSTAFF. In DNA, the CDR3 is TGTGCCAGCAGCCCGCCCCTCGGACGGAGCACAGCTTTCTTT.

The chain employs TRBV7-2 and TRBJ2-7, with D uncertain. Germline loops: CDR1 SGHTA, CDR2 FQGNSA. Trimming took 5 bases from V and 1 from J, leaving 3 bases between them. The length of the CDR3 is 11 residues. The DNA for the CDR3 is TGTGCCAGCAGCCCGTCCTACGAGCAGTACTTC. Its translation: CASSPSYEQYF.

The chain combines TRBV6-6 with TRBJ2-5, with 8 bases that match TRBD1. V lost 0 bases to trimming and J lost 2 bases; unmatched junction nucleotides: 5. Germline V lookup: CDR1 MNHNY, CDR2 SVGAGI (reference sequence). The CDR3 consists of 16 residues. The CDR3 coding sequence is TGTGCCAGCAGTTACTCTGCAGGGGGCTGGCAAGAGACCCAGTACTTC. Translating it yields CASSYSAGGWQETQYF.

The chain is built from TRBV13 and TRBJ2-3, with TRBD2 identical over 7 bases. The ends lost 3 bases at V and 0 bases at J; junction bases unmatched: 9. This CDR3 contains 17 residues. Germline-derived CDR1 and CDR2 are PRHDT and FYEKMQ (reference sequence). CDR3 sequence reads: CASSFVREPGSTDTQYF. The CDR3 DNA follows: TGTGCCAGCAGCTTTGTGCGGGAGCCAGGGAGCACAGATACGCAGTATTTT.

This clone was detected once. V and J are TRBV7-9 and TRBJ2-2; D remains unclear. Germline V lookup: CDR1 SEHNR, CDR2 FQNEAQ (reference sequence). The CDR3 covers 14 residues. The V gene lost 2 bases and the J gene lost 6 bases, with 10 bases spanning the gap. The CDR3 spells CASSLNPGAGELFF. Written as DNA, the CDR3 is TGTGCCAGCAGCTTAAACCCTGGGGCCGGGGAGCTGTTTTTT.